These 8 T cell receptor beta chains came from one sample sequenced in a study of Ad26.COV2.S vaccination and SARS-CoV-2 variants. The treatment here: some 20 received Ad26.COV2.S at low or high dose, single or two shots; a few received placebo; per-sample allocation not given. Samples came from day 63 after the first vaccine or placebo injection. Assay used: immunoSEQ multiplex PCR; TCRdb lists only in-frame clones, some missing. The sample contains about 460,000 clones, around 89% of which appear only once. The sample was peripheral blood, taken in a trial of Ad26.COV2.S vaccine versus placebo. The receptors originated from a person between 18 and 65 years old who received the Ad26.COV2.S COVID-19 vaccine or a placebo.

V usage is TRBV2 and J usage is TRBJ2-3; D gene uncertain. V lost 7 bases to trimming and J lost 5 bases, with 7 bases between them. Germline-derived CDR1 and CDR2 are SNHLY and FYNNEI. The CDR3 covers 11 residues. DNA of the CDR3: TGTGCCAGCATGGGCCGAGATACGCAGTATTTT. Translating it yields CASMGRDTQYF.

The chain carries TRBV9 and TRBJ2-2; D is perhaps TRBD1 (6 bases). CDR1 is SGDLS and CDR2 is YYNGEE in the germline V gene. The CDR3 contains 14 residues. Trimming removed 3 bases at V and 7 bases at J, with 13 bases between. The CDR3 DNA follows: TGTGCCAGCAGCGCCGACAGGACCAACGGGGAGCTGTTTTTT. This codes for CASSADRTNGELFF.

The chain employs TRBV9 and TRBJ2-5, with 9 bases lining up with TRBD2. V shed 4 bases, J shed 1 base, and the junction held 5 bases outside the gene matches. The CDR3 sequence is 15 residues long. The V gene's germline CDR1 is SGDLS and CDR2 YYNGEE. CDR3 region: CASSISRGGQETQYF. CDR3 DNA sequence: TGTGCCAGCAGCATATCGCGGGGGGGCCAAGAGACCCAGTACTTC.

J is TRBJ2-3 and V is TRBV4-3, with 9 bases lining up with TRBD1. This CDR3 spans 16 amino acids. Germline CDR1 is LGHNA and CDR2 is YSLEER. Trimming took 2 bases from V and 1 from J; bases not matched to a gene: 4. The DNA for the CDR3 is TGCGCCAGCAGCCAAACAGGGGGCCCCCGCACAGATACGCAGTATTTT. It is translated as CASSQTGGPRTDTQYF.

The chain couples TRBV2 to TRBJ1-5; no clear D. Trimming removed 3 bases at V and 9 bases at J, with 15 bases between. CDR1 and CDR2 (germline): SNHLY, FYNNEI. CDR3 length: 14 amino acids. The CDR3 region has the DNA TGTGCCAGCAGTGATGTTAGGGCCTGGGGGCCCCAGCATTTT. It codes for CASSDVRAWGPQHF.

Here the CDR3 DNA reads TGCAGCGTTCGGGACACTCCAACTAATGAAAAACTGTTTTTT. This codes for CSVRDTPTNEKLFF. The chain couples TRBV29-1 to TRBJ1-4; D perhaps matches TRBD1 (6 bases). Germline V CDR1 and CDR2: SQVTM, ANQGSEA. The CDR3 is made up of 14 amino acids. Trimming shortened V by 5 bases and J by 0 bases, and 10 bases separated the two germline ends.

The gene calls are TRBV30 and TRBJ1-2, with TRBD1 identical over 7 bases. With V trimmed by 3 bases and J by 7 bases, 8 bases remained unmatched. Germline values: CDR1 GTSNPN, CDR2 SVGIG (reference sequence). CDR3 size: 13 residues. CDR3 DNA: TGTGCCTGGAGGATGACAGGGACGGGTGGCTACACCTTC. Its translation: CAWRMTGTGGYTF.

CDR3 in DNA: TGTGCCACCAGCTTCCACCCCCGGGGCACCAACACTGAAGCTTTCTTT. Translation: CATSFHPRGTNTEAFF. V and J are TRBV15 and TRBJ1-1, with a tentative D call TRBD1 (5 bases). The CDR3 loop spans 16 amino acids. V was shortened by 5 bases and J by 2 bases, with 18 bases between the two germline ends. Germline V CDR1 and CDR2: LNHNV, YYDKDF (reference sequence).